The 25 T cell receptor beta chains reported below all come from one sample, sequenced in a study of vaccination and CD4 T cells after COVID-19 (dated 2022 in TCRdb). Explained via the paper, the treatment or condition label denotes: approximately 9-day PBMC culture with coronavirus spike peptide pools or control peptides (ViraFEST assay). Antigens for these TCRs are unknown. The receptor library was made with PCR. Sequenced on an Illumina iSeq 100. At the Johns Hopkins FTIC core, DNA from the cultured CD4+ T cells underwent TCR sequencing with the Oncomine TCR Beta short-read assay. Clones were called with MiXCR by TCRdb after fastp trimmed the public reads at Q25, and only in-frame beta chains were retained. A single entry per CDR3 protein holds the most common genes and DNA from its merged rows. For this sample there are about 11,000 distinct CDR3 sequences; 44% appear just once. The ten largest account for roughly 6.9% of the sample.

The sequenced sample consisted of CD4+ T cells from blood, cultured in vitro. The receptors shown here come from a human donor who had recovered from COVID-19.

V usage is TRBV9 and J usage is TRBJ1-5; TRBD1 might be the D (6 bases). Germline V lookup: CDR1 SGDLS, CDR2 YYNGEE. V lost 3 bases and J lost 0, with 13 bases in between. The CDR3 extends over 16 amino acids. In DNA form, the CDR3 reads TGTGCCAGCAGCGGAGGGACATCCTATAGCAATCAGCCCCAGCATTTT. Translating gives CASSGGTSYSNQPQHF. Supplemented by reference TRBV9 and TRBJ1-5, the full variable domain reads DSGVTQTPKHLITATGQRVTLRCSPRSGDLSVYWYQQSLDQGLQFLIQYYNGEERAKGNILERFSAQQFPDLHSELNLSSLELGDSALYFCASSGGTSYSNQPQHFGDGTRLSIL.

This clonotype turned up a few times. The chain carries TRBV20-1 and TRBJ2-6; weak D call: TRBD2 (5 bases). Germline values: CDR1 DFQATT, CDR2 SNEGSKA (reference sequence). CDR3 size: 13 residues. With 6 bases removed from V and 0 bases from J, the gap between germline ends came to 6 bases. CDR3 sequence: CSADYSGANVLTF. In nucleotides, the CDR3 is TGCAGTGCCGACTACTCTGGGGCCAACGTCCTGACTTTC.

The gene calls are TRBV6-1 and TRBJ1-1; no firm D call. Germline values: CDR1 MNHNS, CDR2 SASEGT. The CDR3 is made up of 13 amino acids. V shed 4 bases and J shed 1 base, with 7 bases lying between them. The CDR3 DNA is TGTGCCAGCAGTGTAGTTGAGAACACTGAAGCTTTCTTT. Its protein product is CASSVVENTEAFF.

This chain uses TRBV9 with TRBJ2-7, with D uncertain. The germline gives CDR1 SGDLS, CDR2 YYNGEE. V was clipped by 0 bases and J by 0 bases, with 7 bases between them. This CDR3 comprises 14 residues. CDR3 nucleotides: TGTGCCAGCAGCGTAGATCAGGACTCCTACGAGCAGTACTTC. Translating it yields CASSVDQDSYEQYF.

This clonotype was seen a handful of times. The V gene is TRBV20-1, the J gene TRBJ2-5; 13 bases fit TRBD2. CDR1 is DFQATT, CDR2 SNEGSKA, per germline (reference sequence). CDR3 length: 18 residues. V trimming: 1 base; J trimming: 2 bases; junction bases outside the gene matches: 10. As DNA, the CDR3 is TGCAGTGCTAGAGGCACAACCGGGACTAGCGGGGATCAAGAGACCCAGTACTTC. Translated, it gives CSARGTTGTSGDQETQYF.

On this clonotype itself: Relative to the germline gene, one junction end is altered; a read error may explain this. The V and J genes are TRBV20-1 and TRBJ1-2; no clear D gene. Germline loops: CDR1 DFQATT, CDR2 SNEGSKA (reference sequence). The CDR3 runs to 15 residues. Here the CDR3 DNA reads TGCAGTGCTGACGATGGGGTGTTAGGACCCTATGACTACACCTTC. It encodes CSADDGVLGPYDYTF.

As for this clonotype: The junction shows a germline mismatch at one end, possibly a read error. The chain is built from TRBV30 and TRBJ2-7; D is undetermined. Germline V gives CDR1 GTSNPN, CDR2 SVGIG (reference sequence). The CDR3 is made up of 14 amino acids. CDR3 sequence (DNA): TGTACCTGGACCGGCCAGACGGTCTCCTACGAGCAGTACTTC. This codes for CTWTGQTVSYEQYF.

The chain carries TRBV7-2 and TRBJ2-1; TRBD1 aligns across 10 bases. This CDR3 is built from 15 residues. After removal of 0 bases from V and 4 bases from J, the junction contained 0 bases not matched to a gene. CDR1 is SGHTA, CDR2 FQGNSA, per germline. Written as DNA, the CDR3 is TGTGCCAGCAGCTTAGCGGGACAGGGGTACAATGAGCAGTTCTTC. It specifies CASSLAGQGYNEQFF.

The V call is TRBV20-1, the J call TRBJ1-1; 11 nucleotides agree with TRBD1. In germline, CDR1 is DFQATT, CDR2 SNEGSKA (reference sequence). CDR3 size: 15 residues. V was clipped by 7 bases and J by 1 base; unmatched bases: 8. CDR3 region: CSVGQGAGANTEAFF. CDR3 DNA: TGCAGTGTCGGACAGGGGGCAGGAGCGAACACTGAAGCTTTCTTT.

This rearrangement joins TRBV30 to TRBJ2-7; 7 nucleotides match TRBD2. J was trimmed by 10 bases and V by 7 bases; bases with no gene match: 19. CDR3 size: 14 residues. Germline CDR1 and CDR2: GTSNPN and SVGIG (reference sequence). The CDR3 region has the DNA TGTGCCTCCATCGCCCGGGACTACCGTGGGAGACAGTACTTC. Translating gives CASIARDYRGRQYF.

This clonotype has more than one count but fewer than ten. V gene TRBV20-1 combines with J gene TRBJ1-2; D call uncertain. The germline gives CDR1 DFQATT, CDR2 SNEGSKA (reference sequence). The CDR3 loop spans 13 amino acids. Trimming took 0 bases from V and 5 from J, leaving 10 bases between them. CDR3 in DNA: TGCAGTGCTAGAGATGCGGCAGGATATGGCTACACCTTC. This sequence encodes CSARDAAGYGYTF.

The chain carries TRBV20-1 and TRBJ1-5, with 7 nucleotides matching TRBD1. V trimming: 3 bases; J trimming: 0 bases; junction bases outside the gene matches: 11. CDR3 size: 17 residues. Germline V CDR1 and CDR2: DFQATT, SNEGSKA (reference sequence). The CDR3, as DNA: TGCAGTGCTAGCATCGGACAGGAATCTTATAGCAATCAGCCCCAGCATTTT. Translation: CSASIGQESYSNQPQHF.

The chain has TRBV24-1 and TRBJ1-2; D perhaps matches TRBD1 (5 bases). The V end lost 0 bases, the J end lost 7 bases, and 8 bases lay between the germline ends. Germline V gives CDR1 KGHDR, CDR2 SFDVKD. CDR3 length equals 13 residues. The CDR3 DNA is TGTGCCACCAGTGATTTGTGGGGCGGTGGCTACACCTTC. Translated: CATSDLWGGGYTF.

This clonotype was observed a handful of times. The chain is built from TRBV2 and TRBJ2-3; tentatively, D is TRBD2 (5 bases). V gave up 8 bases and J gave up 0 bases, with 12 bases separating them. Germline CDR1 and CDR2: SNHLY and FYNNEI. The CDR3 has 14 amino acids. CDR3 amino acids: CASRQLASTDTQYF. Here the CDR3 DNA reads TGTGCCAGCCGGCAGCTAGCTAGCACAGATACGCAGTATTTT.

This clonotype turned up a few times. The V and J genes are TRBV7-2 and TRBJ1-2; D possibly corresponds to TRBD1 (6 bases). Trimming took off 3 bases at V and 2 bases at J, with 7 bases between the two ends. The CDR3 sequence is 13 residues long. Germline V gene data show CDR1 as SGHTA and CDR2 as FQGNSA. The CDR3 region has the DNA TGTGCCAGCAGCTTTGGACAGAACTATGGCTACACCTTC. Translation: CASSFGQNYGYTF.

In its sample, this clonotype is medium-sized. This sequence joins TRBV20-1 and TRBJ2-6, with D unclear. The CDR3 loop spans 18 amino acids. Trimming stripped 6 bases from V and 0 bases from J, with 21 bases between. CDR1 is DFQATT and CDR2 is SNEGSKA in the germline V gene (reference sequence). The CDR3, as DNA: TGCAGTGCGATCCCTACAGCTTTTAGGGACTCTGGGGCCAACGTCCTGACTTTC. This sequence encodes CSAIPTAFRDSGANVLTF.

The V and J genes are TRBV5-1 and TRBJ2-7; the D gene is possibly TRBD1 (5 bases). V was trimmed by 2 bases and J by 2 bases, leaving 11 bases between them. Germline assignment: CDR1 SGHRS and CDR2 YFSETQ. This CDR3 contains 14 residues. The CDR3, as DNA: TGCGCCAGCAGCTTAAACACAGGTCCCTACGAGCAGTACTTC. Amino acid sequence: CASSLNTGPYEQYF.

V is TRBV12-3 or TRBV12-4 and J is TRBJ1-1; 8 bases agree with TRBD1. With V trimmed by 6 bases and J by 2 bases, 8 bases remained unmatched. CDR3 length equals 15 residues. The CDR3 is CASRTSGTGNTEAFF. CDR3 bases: TGTGCCAGCAGAACCTCCGGGACAGGTAACACTGAAGCTTTCTTT.

Comments on this clonotype: The junction and the germline gene differ at one end; a read error may be behind it. The chain couples TRBV7-7 to TRBJ2-3, with a weak D call TRBD1 (6 bases). Germline CDR1 reads SSHAT; CDR2 reads FNYEAQ (reference sequence). The CDR3 is made up of 13 amino acids. The CDR3 spells CASSLGQLDTQYF. The CDR3 bases are TGTGCTAGCAGCTTAGGACAGCTAGATACGCAGTATTTT.

The V and J genes are TRBV5-6 and TRBJ2-2; either TRBD1 or TRBD2 may fit D (5 bases each). The V gene's germline CDR1 is SGHDT and CDR2 YYEEEE. V dropped 4 bases and J dropped 4 bases, with 11 bases sitting between them. The CDR3 covers 14 residues. CDR3 residues: CASSATGPTGELFF. CDR3 bases: TGTGCCAGCAGCGCAACGGGGCCCACCGGGGAGCTGTTTTTT.

The chain combines TRBV20-1 with TRBJ2-2; 15 positions agree with TRBD2. There are 18 residues in the CDR3. V lost 5 bases, J lost 5 bases, and 12 bases stayed unmatched. The V gene's germline CDR1 is DFQATT and CDR2 SNEGSKA (reference sequence). This CDR3 is CSARTSGRANLVTGELFF. The DNA for the CDR3 is TGCAGTGCTCGGACTAGCGGGAGGGCCAATCTAGTTACCGGGGAGCTGTTTTTT.

The chain joins TRBV2 to TRBJ1-1; D not resolved. V lost 1 base and J 4 bases, leaving 10 bases between the germline ends. This CDR3 spans 14 amino acids. CDR1 is SNHLY and CDR2 is FYNNEI in the germline V gene. The CDR3 region has the DNA TGTGCCAGCAGTGAAGAGGCAGTTGCCACTGAAGCTTTCTTT. Translated, it gives CASSEEAVATEAFF.

By sample share, this clonotype is large. The V and J genes are TRBV20-1 and TRBJ2-5, with D perhaps given as TRBD1 or TRBD2 (6 bases each). The CDR3 is 14 residues long. The germline CDR1 and CDR2 sequences are DFQATT and SNEGSKA (reference sequence). V gave up 6 bases and J gave up 4 bases, with 18 bases separating them. DNA of the CDR3: TGCAGTGCAGTTGACAGGAGGGGAAGAGAGACCCAGTACTTC. It codes for CSAVDRRGRETQYF.

In its sample, this clonotype was seen a few times. This rearrangement joins TRBV15 to TRBJ2-5; unclear D gene. This CDR3 has 14 residues. V was clipped by 2 bases and J by 5 bases, with 12 bases between them. The germline gives CDR1 LNHNV, CDR2 YYDKDF (reference sequence). This CDR3 reads CATSRRRSSETQYF. The DNA of the CDR3 is TGTGCCACCAGCAGAAGGCGGTCCTCCGAGACCCAGTACTTC.

The V call is TRBV27, the J call TRBJ1-6, with D tentatively TRBD1 (5 bases). Per germline, CDR1 MNHEY and CDR2 SMNVEV (reference sequence). The CDR3 loop spans 16 amino acids. V gave up 5 bases and J gave up 3 bases, with 14 bases separating them. CDR3 coding DNA: TGTGCCAGCAGTCTCCGGCAGGGAAGCTATAATTCACCCCTCCACTTT. This translates into CASSLRQGSYNSPLHF.